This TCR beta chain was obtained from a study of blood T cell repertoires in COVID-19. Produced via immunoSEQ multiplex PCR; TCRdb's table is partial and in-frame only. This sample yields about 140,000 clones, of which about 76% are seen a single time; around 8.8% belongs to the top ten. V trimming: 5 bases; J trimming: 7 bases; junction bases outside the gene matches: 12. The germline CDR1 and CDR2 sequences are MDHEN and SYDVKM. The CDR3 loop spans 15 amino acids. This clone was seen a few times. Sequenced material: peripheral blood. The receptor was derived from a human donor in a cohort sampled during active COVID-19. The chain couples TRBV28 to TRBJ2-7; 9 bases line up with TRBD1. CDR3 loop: CASSPIGTGGREQYF. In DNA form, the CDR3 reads TGTGCCAGCAGTCCAATCGGAACAGGGGGCCGGGAGCAGTACTTC.